This T cell receptor (beta chain) derives from a study of human CD8 memory T cell subsets. Cells classed as stem-like memory CD8+ T cells (TSTEM) were CCR7+ PD-1- TIGIT-. PBMC were sourced from healthy-donor buffy coats. Enriched by negative magnetic separation, total CD8+ T cells were obtained. Germline V CDR1 and CDR2: ENHRY, SYGVKD. This CDR3 is built from 17 residues. UMI-labeled 5' RACE was the method by which TCR beta libraries were made. TCRdb re-called the 5' RACE reads and shows each CDR3 protein once, DNA omitted. The sample totals approximately 9,300 distinct CDR3 sequences. Sequenced: CD8+ stem-like memory T cells (TSCM and TCM) sorted from PBMCs. The sample's subset: stem-like memory CD8 T cells (TSTEM), CCR7+ PD-1- TIGIT-. This chain links TRBV10-3 with TRBJ2-3; the TCRdb call, TRBD1, lacks DNA for checking. This clonotype originated in a human donor in good health. CDR3 region: CAISGSPVGTITDTQYF.